These T cell receptor beta chains were read from a single sample in a study of shared clonotypes between healthy human individuals. Here immunoSEQ multiplex PCR was the method, and the copy in TCRdb shows in-frame clones only, minus some. Of around 2.1 million clones in the sample, around 95% were seen once. Sequenced input: naive CD4+ T cells sorted from blood. These TCRs come from a man aged 18-30 years in good health. Both conserved end residues are part of each CDR3. The order of the fields is J gene, clone size, D gene, V gene, CDR3 protein, CDR3 DNA. The D gene is left open where the match is weak. The size entry is marked missing in some rows and otherwise reads once, few, many or a size class.

>TRBJ2-7|once|TRBD1|TRBV19
CASRDPGQGAYEQYF
TGTGCCAGTAGGGACCCGGGACAGGGAGCCTACGAGCAGTACTTC
>TRBJ1-3|.|.|TRBV19
CASIPQTGNTIYF
TGTGCCAGTATTCCGCAGACCGGAAACACCATATATTTT
>TRBJ1-6|.|.|TRBV19
CASKKGFAYNSPLHF
TGTGCCAGTAAAAAGGGGTTCGCCTATAATTCACCCCTCCACTTT
>TRBJ2-7|.|TRBD1|TRBV6-6
CASSRDSFYEQYF
TGTGCCAGCAGCCGGGACAGCTTTTACGAGCAGTACTTC
>TRBJ1-1|.|.|TRBV29-1
CSVEGAMGTEAFF
TGCAGCGTTGAAGGGGCCATGGGAACTGAAGCTTTCTTT
>TRBJ1-4|.|TRBD1|TRBV10-3
CAAGGTGDEKLFF
TGTGCCGCCGGCGGGACAGGGGATGAAAAACTGTTTTTT
>TRBJ1-1|.|.|TRBV18
CASSVDSGTTEAFF
TGTGCCAGCTCAGTTGACTCGGGTACCACTGAAGCTTTCTTT
>TRBJ1-4|.|.|TRBV11-2
CASSFRVPDEKLFF
TGTGCCAGCAGCTTCAGGGTCCCGGATGAAAAACTGTTTTTT
>TRBJ2-3|.|.|TRBV10-2
CASSSPGASTDTQYF
TGCGCCAGCAGTTCCCCGGGGGCCAGCACAGATACGCAGTATTTT
>TRBJ2-7|.|.|TRBV19
CASSRVGIYEQYF
TGTGCCAGTAGTCGTGTGGGGATCTACGAGCAGTACTTC
>TRBJ2-1|.|.|TRBV6-6
CAFSEGQSSYNEQFF
TGTGCCTTTTCCGAAGGCCAGAGCTCCTACAATGAGCAGTTCTTC
>TRBJ2-3|.|.|TRBV29-1
CSVEGWIGGSTDTQYF
TGCAGCGTTGAAGGCTGGATTGGTGGTAGCACAGATACGCAGTATTTT
>TRBJ1-1|once|TRBD1|TRBV25-1
CASAGTGVRMNTEAFF
TGTGCCAGCGCCGGGACAGGGGTCAGGATGAACACTGAAGCTTTCTTT
>TRBJ1-1|.|TRBD1|TRBV5-6
CASSPPSGQRTEAFF
TGTGCCAGCAGCCCCCCCTCGGGACAGAGGACTGAAGCTTTCTTT
>TRBJ1-6|.|TRBD1|TRBV6-1
CASNRQGVENSPLHF
TGTGCCAGCAATAGACAGGGGGTTGAGAATTCACCCCTCCACTTT
>TRBJ2-7|.|TRBD1|TRBV6-6
CASSYSGTGGGEQYF
TGTGCCAGCAGTTACTCTGGGACAGGGGGCGGCGAGCAGTACTTC
>TRBJ2-7|few|TRBD1|TRBV9
CASSVGSIQGAEQYF
TGTGCCAGCAGCGTAGGATCCATCCAGGGGGCCGAGCAGTACTTC
>TRBJ1-6|.|TRBD1|TRBV9
CASSVAGGQGAVSLHF
TGTGCCAGCAGCGTAGCCGGAGGACAGGGGGCCGTCTCCCTCCACTTT
>TRBJ1-2|.|.|TRBV2
CASSGMGGYTF
TGTGCCAGCAGTGGAATGGGGGGCTACACCTTC
>TRBJ1-5|.|.|TRBV7-3
CASSFTRDQPQHF
TGTGCCAGCAGCTTTACAAGGGATCAGCCCCAGCATTTT
>TRBJ2-7|.|TRBD2|TRBV7-7
CASSFGDPTGGDYEQYF
TGTGCTAGCAGCTTCGGGGACCCCACGGGAGGGGATTACGAGCAGTACTTC
>TRBJ1-3|.|.|TRBV5-5
CASSLGSSSGNTIYF
TGTGCCAGCAGCTTAGGGAGTAGCTCTGGAAACACCATATATTTT
>TRBJ1-1|.|.|TRBV6-5
CASGRGPNTEAFF
TGTGCCTCGGGACGGGGGCCGAACACTGAAGCTTTCTTT
>TRBJ2-7|.|TRBD2|TRBV5-1
CASSLVTSGGEQYF
TGCGCCAGCAGCTTGGTTACTAGCGGGGGCGAGCAGTACTTC
>TRBJ2-1|.|TRBD1|TRBV18
CASSPSEQGWQFF
TGTGCCAGCTCACCGAGCGAACAGGGGTGGCAGTTCTTC
>TRBJ2-1|.|.|TRBV2
CASSETSWGFF
TGTGCCAGCAGTGAAACTAGCTGGGGGTTCTTC
>TRBJ2-3|.|TRBD2|TRBV5-4
CASSKGLAETDTQYF
TGTGCCAGCAGCAAGGGACTAGCGGAAACAGATACGCAGTATTTT
>TRBJ2-2|once|TRBD2|TRBV6-5
CASSYWGGRGDGELFF
TGTGCCAGCAGTTACTGGGGGGGGAGAGGTGACGGGGAGCTGTTTTTT
>TRBJ2-4|.|TRBD1|TRBV6-5
CASRNTGGNIQYF
TGTGCCAGTCGAAATACAGGGGGCAACATTCAGTACTTC
>TRBJ1-6|.|.|TRBV6-5
CASSSTRDIPPLHF
TGTGCCAGCAGTTCCACCCGGGACATTCCACCCCTCCACTTT
>TRBJ2-3|.|TRBD1|TRBV28
CASSLIIRDRGATDTQYF
TGTGCCAGCAGTTTAATAATCAGGGACAGGGGAGCTACAGATACGCAGTATTTT
>TRBJ1-6|.|.|TRBV6-6
CASSYLAGASDSPLHF
TGTGCCAGCAGTTACTTGGCAGGGGCTTCGGATTCACCCCTCCACTTT
>TRBJ1-3|.|.|TRBV7-2
CASSLSGMAGRDF
TGTGCCAGCAGCCTCTCGGGGATGGCTGGACGGGATTTT
>TRBJ2-1|.|.|TRBV30
CAWRGPIGNEQFF
TGTGCCTGGCGTGGACCCATCGGCAATGAGCAGTTCTTC
>TRBJ1-2|.|TRBD1|TRBV18
CASSPLGSGQANYGYTF
TGTGCCAGCTCACCACTAGGTTCGGGACAGGCTAACTATGGCTACACCTTC
>TRBJ1-6|.|.|TRBV19
CASSMLPGLSYNSPLHF
TGTGCCAGTAGTATGTTGCCGGGCCTTAGCTATAATTCACCCCTCCACTTT
>TRBJ1-2|.|.|TRBV7-2
CASSFSGQGDGYTF
TGTGCCAGCAGCTTTTCGGGGCAGGGAGATGGCTACACCTTC
>TRBJ2-7|.|TRBD1|TRBV5-1
CASSPEGTGGYEQYF
TGCGCCAGCAGCCCGGAGGGGACAGGGGGCTACGAGCAGTACTTC
>TRBJ2-1|.|.|TRBV27
CASSRGDYNEQFF
TGTGCCAGCAGTAGGGGGGACTACAATGAGCAGTTCTTC
>TRBJ2-7|.|.|TRBV30
CAWSAVGYEQYF
TGTGCCTGGAGTGCCGTGGGCTACGAGCAGTACTTC
>TRBJ1-3|.|.|TRBV11-2
CASSLGPGQGNTIYF
TGTGCCAGCAGCTTAGGTCCAGGGCAAGGAAACACCATATATTTT
>TRBJ2-7|.|.|TRBV5-1
CASSVDLYEQYF
TGCGCCAGCAGCGTTGACTTGTACGAGCAGTACTTC
>TRBJ2-7|.|TRBD1|TRBV18
CASSPGQPTEEYF
TGTGCCAGCTCTCCGGGACAGCCGACGGAAGAGTACTTC
>TRBJ1-1|.|.|TRBV18
CASSPVDAMAFF
TGTGCCAGCTCACCAGTGGACGCGATGGCTTTCTTT
>TRBJ1-5|few|TRBD1|TRBV6-6
CASSYGNRGSNQPQHF
TGTGCCAGCAGTTACGGAAACAGGGGCTCCAATCAGCCCCAGCATTTT
>TRBJ2-3|once|.|TRBV6-6
CASTARDTQYF
TGTGCCAGCACAGCACGGGATACGCAGTATTTT
>TRBJ1-4|.|.|TRBV21-1
CASPKSRVDEKLFF
TGTGCCAGCCCCAAGTCCAGGGTGGATGAAAAACTGTTTTTT
>TRBJ1-2|.|.|TRBV14
CASSQGNYGYTF
TGTGCCAGCAGCCAGGGCAACTATGGCTACACCTTC
>TRBJ2-1|.|TRBD2|TRBV5-4
CASSLAGLAGANEQFF
TGTGCCAGCAGCTTGGCCGGACTAGCGGGAGCTAATGAGCAGTTCTTC
>TRBJ2-7|.|TRBD2|TRBV7-2
CASSAGTTYYEQYF
TGTGCCAGCAGCGCGGGGACTACCTACTACGAGCAGTACTTC